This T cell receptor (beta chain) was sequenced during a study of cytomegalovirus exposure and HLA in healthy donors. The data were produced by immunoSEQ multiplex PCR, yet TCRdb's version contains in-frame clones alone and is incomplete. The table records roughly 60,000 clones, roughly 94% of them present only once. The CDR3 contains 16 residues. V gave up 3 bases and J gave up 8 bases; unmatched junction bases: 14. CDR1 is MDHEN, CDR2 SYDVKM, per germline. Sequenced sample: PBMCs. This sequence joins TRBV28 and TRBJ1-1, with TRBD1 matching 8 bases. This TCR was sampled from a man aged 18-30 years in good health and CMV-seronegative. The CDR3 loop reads CASSLMGQDKQVEAFF. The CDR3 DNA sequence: TGTGCCAGCAGTTTGATGGGACAGGATAAGCAGGTGGAAGCTTTCTTT.